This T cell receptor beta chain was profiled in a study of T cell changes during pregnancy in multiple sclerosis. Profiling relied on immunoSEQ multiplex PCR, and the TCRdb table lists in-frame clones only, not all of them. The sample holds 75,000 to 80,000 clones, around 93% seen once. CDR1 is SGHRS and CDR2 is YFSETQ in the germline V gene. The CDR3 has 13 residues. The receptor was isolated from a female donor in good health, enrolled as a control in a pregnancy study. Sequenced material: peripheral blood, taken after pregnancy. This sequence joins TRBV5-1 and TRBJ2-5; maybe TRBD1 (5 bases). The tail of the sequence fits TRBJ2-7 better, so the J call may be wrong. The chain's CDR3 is CASSSDNSYEQYF. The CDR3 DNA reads TGCGCCAGCAGCTCGGACAACTCCTACGAGCAGTACTTC.